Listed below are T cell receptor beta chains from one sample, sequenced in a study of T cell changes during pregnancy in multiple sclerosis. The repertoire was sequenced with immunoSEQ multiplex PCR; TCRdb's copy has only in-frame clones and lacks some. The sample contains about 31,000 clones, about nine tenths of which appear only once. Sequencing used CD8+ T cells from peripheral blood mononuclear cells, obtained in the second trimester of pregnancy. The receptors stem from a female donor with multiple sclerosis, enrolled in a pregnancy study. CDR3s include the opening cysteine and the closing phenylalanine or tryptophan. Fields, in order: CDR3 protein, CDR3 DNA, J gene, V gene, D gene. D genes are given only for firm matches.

CDR3 protein: CASSLRGDRAQYF
CDR3 DNA: TGTGCCAGCAGCTTACGCGGGGACAGGGCGCAGTATTTT
J gene: TRBJ2-3
V gene: TRBV7-3
D gene: TRBD1

CDR3 protein: CSVEDDSFQETQYF
CDR3 DNA: TGCAGCGTTGAAGACGACAGCTTCCAAGAGACCCAGTACTTC
J gene: TRBJ2-5
V gene: TRBV29-1
D gene: -

CDR3 protein: CASSQAGVTYEQYF
CDR3 DNA: TGTGCCAGCAGTCAAGCGGGAGTGACTTACGAGCAGTACTTC
J gene: TRBJ2-7
V gene: TRBV6-5
D gene: TRBD2

CDR3 protein: CASSLDTWAGGNTEAFF
CDR3 DNA: TGTGCCAGCAGCTTGGATACCTGGGCAGGGGGAAACACTGAAGCTTTCTTT
J gene: TRBJ1-1
V gene: TRBV5-4
D gene: TRBD1

CDR3 protein: CASSYTQGSSYNEQFF
CDR3 DNA: TGTGCCAGCAGTTACACCCAGGGGAGCTCCTACAATGAGCAGTTCTTC
J gene: TRBJ2-1
V gene: TRBV6-5
D gene: -

CDR3 protein: CASSEGVAGEETQYF
CDR3 DNA: TGCGCCAGCAGTGAGGGGGTAGCGGGAGAAGAGACCCAGTACTTC
J gene: TRBJ2-5
V gene: TRBV10-1
D gene: TRBD2

CDR3 protein: CAISAGLAGEGHEQYF
CDR3 DNA: TGTGCCATCAGTGCGGGACTAGCGGGAGAGGGCCACGAGCAGTACTTC
J gene: TRBJ2-7
V gene: TRBV10-3
D gene: TRBD2

CDR3 protein: CASSFSLAGSSTDTQYF
CDR3 DNA: TGTGCCAGCAGTTTTAGTCTAGCGGGTTCTAGCACAGATACGCAGTATTTT
J gene: TRBJ2-3
V gene: TRBV28
D gene: TRBD2

CDR3 protein: CASSGAGGVSEKLFF
CDR3 DNA: TGTGCCAGCAGTGGCGCAGGGGGCGTAAGTGAAAAACTGTTTTTT
J gene: TRBJ1-4
V gene: TRBV25-1
D gene: TRBD1

CDR3 protein: CASSSISGYEQYF
CDR3 DNA: TGTGCCAGCAGTTCTATTAGCGGCTACGAGCAGTACTTC
J gene: TRBJ2-7
V gene: TRBV6-1
D gene: -

CDR3 protein: CASSLAGQLREQYF
CDR3 DNA: TGTGCCAGCAGCTTGGCCGGACAGCTTCGGGAGCAGTACTTC
J gene: TRBJ2-7
V gene: TRBV5-6
D gene: -

CDR3 protein: CASSYEEYEQYF
CDR3 DNA: TGTGCCAGCAGCTACGAGGAGTACGAGCAGTACTTC
J gene: TRBJ2-7
V gene: TRBV7-3
D gene: -

CDR3 protein: CASSKGRLENIQYF
CDR3 DNA: TGTGCCAGCAGCAAGGGCCGGCTTGAAAACATTCAGTACTTC
J gene: TRBJ2-4
V gene: TRBV21-1
D gene: -

CDR3 protein: CASSLAGAGVAKNIQYF
CDR3 DNA: TGCGCCAGCAGCTTGGCCGGTGCGGGAGTAGCCAAAAACATTCAGTACTTC
J gene: TRBJ2-4
V gene: TRBV5-1
D gene: TRBD2

CDR3 protein: CASSSSLRQGEDYGYTF
CDR3 DNA: TGTGCCAGCAGTTCCTCTTTACGACAGGGGGAGGACTATGGCTACACCTTC
J gene: TRBJ1-2
V gene: TRBV27
D gene: TRBD1

CDR3 protein: CASSGGLAGTVDTQYF
CDR3 DNA: TGTGCCAGCAGTGGGGGACTAGCGGGAACCGTAGATACGCAGTATTTT
J gene: TRBJ2-3
V gene: TRBV6-1
D gene: TRBD2

CDR3 protein: CASSPGGTDTQYF
CDR3 DNA: TGTGCCAGCAGCCCCGGGGGGACAGATACGCAGTATTTT
J gene: TRBJ2-3
V gene: TRBV7-9
D gene: TRBD2

CDR3 protein: CASSNRNSGNTIYF
CDR3 DNA: TGTGCCAGCAGTAACAGGAACTCTGGAAACACCATATATTTT
J gene: TRBJ1-3
V gene: TRBV6-5
D gene: -

CDR3 protein: CASSPGFLAGNEQFF
CDR3 DNA: TGTGCCAGCAGTCCTGGCTTCCTAGCGGGAAACGAGCAGTTCTTC
J gene: TRBJ2-1
V gene: TRBV5-5
D gene: TRBD2

CDR3 protein: CASSLGFRKGYNEQFF
CDR3 DNA: TGCGCCAGCAGTCTCGGGTTCCGGAAGGGGTACAATGAGCAGTTCTTC
J gene: TRBJ2-1
V gene: TRBV4-1
D gene: -